Listed here is a single TCR beta chain. The data belong to a study of blood T cell repertoires in COVID-19. The wider study: The study drew acute and convalescent COVID-19 samples from the United States, Italy and Spain. The cDNA or gDNA used as material had been derived from T cells, B-cell-depleted T cells, or PBMCs.

The V end lost 7 bases, the J end lost 5 bases, and 10 bases lay between the germline ends. Germline CDR1 is SGHRS and CDR2 is YFSETQ. The CDR3 has 12 amino acids. Per the authors' pipeline: Reference gene primer amplification yielded estimated nucleated cell counts. The data were produced by immunoSEQ multiplex PCR, yet TCRdb's version contains in-frame clones alone and is incomplete. V and J calls and clone size are as listed in that table; D and trimming were resolved from the DNA. The table lists around 110,000 clones, approximately 80% of them singletons. Sequenced: peripheral blood. This receptor was obtained from a man aged 65-85 years with acute or convalescent COVID-19. V is TRBV5-1 and J is TRBJ2-1, with TRBD1 as a possible D gene (6 bases). CDR3 residues: CASGQKNNEQFF. In DNA, the CDR3 is TGCGCCAGCGGACAGAAAAACAATGAGCAGTTCTTC.